The rows below give T cell receptor beta chains drawn from one sample of a study of shared clonotypes between healthy human individuals. TCRdb keeps only in-frame clones here, not all; method: immunoSEQ multiplex PCR. The table lists about 2 million clones, about 95% of them singletons. Sequenced input: naive CD8+ T cells sorted from blood. The receptors come from a man between 18 and 29 years old in good health. Both conserved end residues are part of each CDR3. D genes are given only for firm matches. Size values are once, few and many counts, or a class for expanded clones, and some rows have none.

CDR3: CAISESITGQETQYF
DNA: TGTGCCATCAGTGAGTCGATTACAGGTCAAGAGACCCAGTACTTC
V: TRBV10-3
D: .
size: .
J: TRBJ2-5

CDR3: CASSQESAYGYTF
DNA: TGCGCCAGCAGCCAAGAATCTGCCTATGGCTACACCTTC
V: TRBV4-1
D: .
size: .
J: TRBJ1-2

CDR3: CASGTSGSNEQFF
DNA: TGTGCCAGCGGGACTAGCGGGTCCAATGAGCAGTTCTTC
V: TRBV6-5
D: TRBD2
size: few
J: TRBJ2-1

CDR3: CASRTDGVYEQYF
DNA: TGTGCCAGCAGGACTGACGGGGTGTACGAGCAGTACTTC
V: TRBV28
D: .
size: .
J: TRBJ2-7

CDR3: CASSFTGSSYEQYF
DNA: TGTGCCAGCAGCTTCACGGGATCCTCCTACGAGCAGTACTTC
V: TRBV5-5
D: .
size: .
J: TRBJ2-7

CDR3: CASSQQGVGGEKLFF
DNA: TGCGCCAGCAGCCAACAGGGGGTTGGGGGTGAAAAACTGTTTTTT
V: TRBV4-1
D: TRBD1
size: .
J: TRBJ1-4

CDR3: CASSPLAGLHTDTQYF
DNA: TGTGCCAGCAGCCCCTTAGCGGGACTGCACACAGATACGCAGTATTTT
V: TRBV7-2
D: TRBD2
size: .
J: TRBJ2-3

CDR3: CASSLGTDEQYF
DNA: TGTGCCAGCAGCCTCGGGACAGACGAGCAGTACTTC
V: TRBV5-6
D: TRBD1
size: .
J: TRBJ2-7

CDR3: CASSQTPPPGGFSYEQYF
DNA: TGCGCCAGCAGCCAAACCCCCCCTCCGGGAGGGTTCTCCTACGAGCAGTACTTC
V: TRBV4-1
D: TRBD2
size: .
J: TRBJ2-7

CDR3: CASTQTSGGTYEQYF
DNA: TGTGCCAGCACCCAGACTAGCGGGGGAACCTACGAGCAGTACTTC
V: TRBV27
D: TRBD2
size: .
J: TRBJ2-7

CDR3: CASSLALLAPDTQYF
DNA: TGTGCCAGCAGCTTGGCCCTACTAGCCCCAGATACGCAGTATTTT
V: TRBV5-6
D: .
size: .
J: TRBJ2-3

CDR3: CASSQDLASGGYEQYF
DNA: TGCGCCAGCAGCCAAGATCTGGCTAGCGGGGGCTACGAGCAGTACTTC
V: TRBV4-3
D: TRBD2
size: .
J: TRBJ2-7

CDR3: CASSSPILGAPTDTQYF
DNA: TGTGCCAGCAGCTCCCCTATACTGGGGGCTCCCACAGATACGCAGTATTTT
V: TRBV5-6
D: .
size: .
J: TRBJ2-3

CDR3: CASSPPGHAYEQYF
DNA: TGTGCCAGCAGTCCTCCCGGACACGCCTACGAGCAGTACTTC
V: TRBV6-6
D: .
size: .
J: TRBJ2-7

CDR3: CASSVTDRGYGYTF
DNA: TGTGCCAGCAGCGTTACGGACCGGGGTTATGGCTACACCTTC
V: TRBV9
D: .
size: .
J: TRBJ1-2

CDR3: CASTMQANYGYTF
DNA: TGTGCCAGTACCATGCAGGCTAACTATGGCTACACCTTC
V: TRBV19
D: .
size: .
J: TRBJ1-2

CDR3: CASSQVGLATDTQYF
DNA: TGCGCCAGCAGCCAAGTTGGACTAGCCACAGATACGCAGTATTTT
V: TRBV4-3
D: TRBD2
size: .
J: TRBJ2-3

CDR3: CASREVGTNYGYTF
DNA: TGTGCCAGCAGGGAGGTCGGTACTAACTATGGCTACACCTTC
V: TRBV2
D: .
size: .
J: TRBJ1-2

CDR3: CASSSSLGLETMLPPSDTQYF
DNA: TGTGCCAGCAGTTCCTCTTTGGGACTCGAAACAATGTTGCCGCCTTCAGATACGCAGTATTTT
V: TRBV6-9
D: .
size: .
J: TRBJ2-3